The entry that follows covers one T cell receptor beta chain sequence. Its antigen is not identified. The protocol was immunoSEQ multiplex PCR, while the TCRdb copy is restricted to in-frame clones and leaves out a portion. The sample records nearly 85,000 clones, roughly 77% being singletons. CDR3 length: 13 amino acids. Trimming removed 5 bases from V and 6 bases from J, with 13 bases in between. Per the germline V gene, CDR1 is SEHNR and CDR2 is FQNEAQ (reference sequence). These data originate in a study of cytotoxic CD8 clonotypes in ibrutinib-treated CLL. Study results and caveats: Clonality went up at ibrutinib response and then declined back toward baseline at progression.

The sequenced sample was PBMCs, obtained after 12 months of ibrutinib treatment. This TCR came from a human donor with chronic lymphocytic leukemia. This chain links TRBV7-9 with TRBJ1-1; D is undetermined. Here the CDR3 DNA reads TGTGCCAGCAGCCCCGGTTTGTGGGCTGAAGCTTTCTTT. Translation: CASSPGLWAEAFF.